This T cell receptor beta chain is from a study of T cell repertoires in cytomegalovirus infection (dated 2019 in TCRdb). The study in broad terms: Because public TCR beta signatures pointed to carriage of CMV infection together with the matching HLA type, the HLA type of each donor mattered for the analysis.

Here is what the overall study found, with its caveats: In both this cohort and an independent roughly 350-donor cohort, the cumulative frequency of public TCR beta family members distinguished carriers of CMV infection plus the relevant HLA type. The ex vivo response was dominated by HLA-C-restricted CMV-specific TCR beta clonotypes, which also provided the single most frequent clonotype in two of eight donors.

TCRdb lists the instrument as Illumina HiSeq 1500. TCRdb applied fastp at Q25 and MiXCR to the public reads, then kept only in-frame beta chains. Merged by CDR3 protein, the rows form single entries marked with the most common genes and DNA. The table for this sample lists more than 650,000 distinct CDR3 sequences; approximately 34% of them were counted only once. The top ten clones comprise around 2.6% of the sample. As regards this clonotype: Its specific antigen is unknown. No base quality values were provided; no much bigger clone lies one nucleotide off.

The CDR3 sequence holds 13 residues, the cysteine and phenylalanine included. The CDR3 DNA has 39 bases and is translated from base 1. From V the trimming removes 5 bases and from J it removes 8 bases, while the gene matches leave 5 bases of the junction unaccounted for. The germline V gene (reference sequence) specifies MNHEY as CDR1 and SMNVEV as CDR2. The sequenced sample consisted of PBMCs. This receptor was taken from a human donor in good health (CMV status not recorded). Some clones in this sample may be carry-over from other donors' samples. Recombination linked TRBV27 to TRBJ1-5; the central 8 bases match TRBD1. In nucleotide form, the sequence is TGTGCCAGCAGTCTCAGGGGGCAGAAGCCCCAGCATTTT. Protein translation: CASSLRGQKPQHF.